This TCR beta chain was identified during a study of cytotoxic CD8 clonotypes in ibrutinib-treated CLL. About the research overall: Outcomes included approximately 25 partial and 2 complete responses; after median around 65 months, 14 stayed remitted and 12 progressed.

V lost 3 bases and J lost 2, with 11 bases in between. CDR3 size: 15 residues. The germline CDR1 and CDR2 sequences are MGHDK and SYGVNS. Data came from immunoSEQ multiplex PCR; TCRdb stores just in-frame clones and leaves some out. The sample records about 14,000 clones, approximately 70% being singletons. As to this clone: The antigen remains undetermined.

Study-level results: Clonality (at baseline) was higher than in age-matched healthy donors and tracked circulating CD8+ T-cell counts. Under treatment, the uncommon public clonotypes either contracted or remained stable.

The chain is built from TRBV25-1 and TRBJ2-4; possibly TRBD2 for D (5 bases). The sample here was PBMCs, taken before ibrutinib treatment. The receptor's source is a human donor with chronic lymphocytic leukemia. The CDR3 DNA follows: TGTGCCAGCAGTGACCCCCGGGATTCCAAAAACATTCAGTACTTC. It specifies CASSDPRDSKNIQYF. Looking up the rest from reference TRBV25-1 and TRBJ2-4 gives the full variable domain: EADIYQTPRYLVIGTGKKITLECSQTMGHDKMYWYQQDPGMELHLIHYSYGVNSTEKGDLSSESTVSRIRTEHFPLTLESARPSHTSQYLCASSDPRDSKNIQYFGAGTRLSVL.